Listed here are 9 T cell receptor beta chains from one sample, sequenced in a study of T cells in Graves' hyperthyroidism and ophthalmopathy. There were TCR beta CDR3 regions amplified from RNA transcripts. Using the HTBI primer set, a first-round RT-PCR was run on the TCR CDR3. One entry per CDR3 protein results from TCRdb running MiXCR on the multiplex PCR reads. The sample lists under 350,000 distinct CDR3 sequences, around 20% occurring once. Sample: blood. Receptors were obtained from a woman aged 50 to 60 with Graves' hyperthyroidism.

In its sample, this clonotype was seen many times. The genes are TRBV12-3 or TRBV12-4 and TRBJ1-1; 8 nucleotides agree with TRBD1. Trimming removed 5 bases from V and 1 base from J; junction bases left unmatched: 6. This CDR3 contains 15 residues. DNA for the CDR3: TGTGCCAGCAGTCCCCGGACAGGGAAGAACACTGAAGCTTTCTTT. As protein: CASSPRTGKNTEAFF.

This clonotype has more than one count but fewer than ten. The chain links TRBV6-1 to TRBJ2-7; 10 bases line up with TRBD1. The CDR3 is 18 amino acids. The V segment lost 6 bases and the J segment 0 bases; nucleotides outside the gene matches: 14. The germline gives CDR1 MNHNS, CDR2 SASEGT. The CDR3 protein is CASRSLRDRGPSSYEQYF. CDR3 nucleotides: TGTGCCAGCAGGAGCCTCCGGGACAGGGGCCCAAGCTCCTACGAGCAGTACTTC.

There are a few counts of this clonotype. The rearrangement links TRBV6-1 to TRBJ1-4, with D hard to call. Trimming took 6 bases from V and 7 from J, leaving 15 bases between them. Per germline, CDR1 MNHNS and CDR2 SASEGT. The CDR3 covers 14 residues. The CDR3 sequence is CASSLRFGVEKLFF. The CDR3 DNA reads TGTGCCAGCAGCCTCAGATTTGGGGTTGAAAAACTGTTTTTT.

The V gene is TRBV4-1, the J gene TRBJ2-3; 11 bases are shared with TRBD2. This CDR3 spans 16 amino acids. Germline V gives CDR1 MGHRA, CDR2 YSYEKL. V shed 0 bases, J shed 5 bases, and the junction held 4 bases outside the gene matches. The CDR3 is CASSQELAGVVDTQYF. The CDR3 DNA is TGCGCCAGCAGCCAAGAACTAGCGGGAGTAGTAGATACGCAGTATTTT.

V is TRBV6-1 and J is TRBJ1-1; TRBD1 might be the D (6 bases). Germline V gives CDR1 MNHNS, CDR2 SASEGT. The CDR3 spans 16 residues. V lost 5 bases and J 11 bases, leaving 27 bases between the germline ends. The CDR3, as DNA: TGTGCCAGCAGTAACCGGGACACGACCTTTTCCCTTTCCGCTTTCTTT. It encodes CASSNRDTTFSLSAFF.

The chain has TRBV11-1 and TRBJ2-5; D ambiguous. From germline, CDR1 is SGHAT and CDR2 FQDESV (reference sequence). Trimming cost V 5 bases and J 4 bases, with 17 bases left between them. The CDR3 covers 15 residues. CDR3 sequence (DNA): TGTGCCAGCAGCCTCGGACGGACCAAAGGAGAGACCCAGTACTTC. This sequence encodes CASSLGRTKGETQYF.

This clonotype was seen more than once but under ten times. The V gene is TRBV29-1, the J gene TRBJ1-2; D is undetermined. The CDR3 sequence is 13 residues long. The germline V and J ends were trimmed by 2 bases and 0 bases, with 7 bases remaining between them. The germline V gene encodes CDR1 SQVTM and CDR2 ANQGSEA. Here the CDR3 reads CSVETRANYGYTF. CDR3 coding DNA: TGCAGCGTTGAAACGCGGGCTAACTATGGCTACACCTTC.

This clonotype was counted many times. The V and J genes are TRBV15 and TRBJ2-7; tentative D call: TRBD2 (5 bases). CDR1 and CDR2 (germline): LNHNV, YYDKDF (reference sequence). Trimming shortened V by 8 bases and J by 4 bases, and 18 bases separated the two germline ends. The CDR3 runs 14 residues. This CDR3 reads CATSPARGLYEQYF. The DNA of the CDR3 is TGTGCCACCTCGCCGGCGCGAGGGCTATACGAGCAGTACTTC.

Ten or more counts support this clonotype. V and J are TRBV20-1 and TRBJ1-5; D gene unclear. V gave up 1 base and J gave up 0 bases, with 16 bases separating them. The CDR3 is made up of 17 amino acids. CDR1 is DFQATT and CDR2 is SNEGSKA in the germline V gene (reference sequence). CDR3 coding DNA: TGCAGTGCTAGAGTGGACTCGACCTACTATAGCAATCAGCCCCAGCATTTT. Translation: CSARVDSTYYSNQPQHF.